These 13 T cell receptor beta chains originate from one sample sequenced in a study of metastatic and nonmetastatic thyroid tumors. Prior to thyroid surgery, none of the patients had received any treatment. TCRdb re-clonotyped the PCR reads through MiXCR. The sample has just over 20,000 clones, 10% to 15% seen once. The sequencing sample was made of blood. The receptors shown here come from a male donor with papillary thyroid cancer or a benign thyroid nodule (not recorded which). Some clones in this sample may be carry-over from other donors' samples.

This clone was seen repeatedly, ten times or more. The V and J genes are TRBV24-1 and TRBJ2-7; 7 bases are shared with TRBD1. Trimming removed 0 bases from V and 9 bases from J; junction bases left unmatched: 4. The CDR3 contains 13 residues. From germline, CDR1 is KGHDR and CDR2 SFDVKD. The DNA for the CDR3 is TGTGCCACCAGTGATTTGGAGGGGGCCGGGCAGTACTTC. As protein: CATSDLEGAGQYF.

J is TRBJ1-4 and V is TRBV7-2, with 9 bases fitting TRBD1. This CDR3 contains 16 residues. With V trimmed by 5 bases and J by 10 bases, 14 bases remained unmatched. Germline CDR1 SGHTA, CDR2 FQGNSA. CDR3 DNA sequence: TGTGCCAGCAGCCCAGGGACAGGGAGGTCCTTTGGAAAACTGTTTTTT. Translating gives CASSPGTGRSFGKLFF.

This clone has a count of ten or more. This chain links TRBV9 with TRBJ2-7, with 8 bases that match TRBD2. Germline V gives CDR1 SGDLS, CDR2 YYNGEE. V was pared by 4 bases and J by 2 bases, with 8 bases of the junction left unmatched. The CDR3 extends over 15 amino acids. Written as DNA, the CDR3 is TGTGCCAGCAGCCCCGGACTAGCAGGAACCTACGAGCAGTACTTC. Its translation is CASSPGLAGTYEQYF.

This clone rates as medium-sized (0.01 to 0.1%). CDR3 DNA sequence: TGTGCCAGCAGCCTTCTAGCGGGAGGTGGCACCGGGGAGCTGTTTTTT. Translating it yields CASSLLAGGGTGELFF. This chain links TRBV12-3 or TRBV12-4 with TRBJ2-2, with 11 bases identical to TRBD2. The CDR3 loop spans 16 amino acids. V lost 6 bases, J lost 4 bases, and 7 bases stayed unmatched.

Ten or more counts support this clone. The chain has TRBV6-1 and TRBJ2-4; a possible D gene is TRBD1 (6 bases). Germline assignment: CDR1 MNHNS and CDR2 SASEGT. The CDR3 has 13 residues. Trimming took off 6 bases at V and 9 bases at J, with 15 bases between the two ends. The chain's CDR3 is CASRARDNRIQYF. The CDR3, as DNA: TGTGCCAGCAGGGCCCGGGACAACCGCATTCAGTACTTC.

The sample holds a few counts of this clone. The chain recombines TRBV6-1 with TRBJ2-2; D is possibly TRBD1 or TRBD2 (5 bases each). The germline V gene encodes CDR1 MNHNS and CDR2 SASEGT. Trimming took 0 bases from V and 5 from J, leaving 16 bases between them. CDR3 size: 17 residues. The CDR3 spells CASSEAPAVGVTGELFF. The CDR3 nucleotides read TGTGCCAGCAGTGAAGCGCCCGCCGTGGGGGTGACCGGGGAGCTGTTTTTT.

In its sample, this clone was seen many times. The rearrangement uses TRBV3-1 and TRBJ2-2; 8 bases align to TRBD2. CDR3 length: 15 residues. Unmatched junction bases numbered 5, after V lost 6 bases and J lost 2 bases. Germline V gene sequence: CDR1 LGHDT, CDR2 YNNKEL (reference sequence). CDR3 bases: TGTGCCAGCAGGTCTACTAGCGGTAACACCGGGGAGCTGTTTTTT. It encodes CASRSTSGNTGELFF.

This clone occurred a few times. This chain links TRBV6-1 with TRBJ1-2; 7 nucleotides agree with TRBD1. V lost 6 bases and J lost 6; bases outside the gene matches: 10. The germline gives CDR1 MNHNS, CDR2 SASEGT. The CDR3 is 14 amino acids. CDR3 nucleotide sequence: TGTGCCAGCAGCTTCGACAGGGTTTTAGATGGCTACACCTTC. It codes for CASSFDRVLDGYTF.

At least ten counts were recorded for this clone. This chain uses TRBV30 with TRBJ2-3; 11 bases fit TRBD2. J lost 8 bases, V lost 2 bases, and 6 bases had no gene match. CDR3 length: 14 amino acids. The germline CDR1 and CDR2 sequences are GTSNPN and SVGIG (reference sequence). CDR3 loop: CAWSSYSGRGTQYF. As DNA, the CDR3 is TGTGCCTGGAGTAGTTATAGCGGGAGGGGTACGCAGTATTTT.

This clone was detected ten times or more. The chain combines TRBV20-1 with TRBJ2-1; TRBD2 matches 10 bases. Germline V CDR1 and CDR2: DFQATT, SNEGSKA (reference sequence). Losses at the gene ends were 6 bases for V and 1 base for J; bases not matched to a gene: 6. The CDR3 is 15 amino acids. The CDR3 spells CSAKPAGGSYNEQFF. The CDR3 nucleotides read TGCAGTGCAAAACCAGCGGGAGGGTCCTACAATGAGCAGTTCTTC.

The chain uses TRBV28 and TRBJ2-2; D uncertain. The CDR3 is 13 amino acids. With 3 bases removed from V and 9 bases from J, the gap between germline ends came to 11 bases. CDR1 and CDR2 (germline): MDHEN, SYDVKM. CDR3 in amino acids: CASSFPPSRELFF. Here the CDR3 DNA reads TGTGCCAGCAGTTTCCCCCCAAGTCGGGAGCTGTTTTTT.

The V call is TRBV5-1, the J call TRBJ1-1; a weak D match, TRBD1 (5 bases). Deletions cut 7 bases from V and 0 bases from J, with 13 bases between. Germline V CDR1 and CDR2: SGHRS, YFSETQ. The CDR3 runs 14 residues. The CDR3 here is CASGWGGLNTEAFF. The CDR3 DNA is TGCGCCAGCGGCTGGGGGGGACTGAACACTGAAGCTTTCTTT.

The CDR3 here is CASRSGLAGGTDTQYF. CDR3 nucleotide sequence: TGTGCCAGCAGATCCGGACTAGCGGGGGGCACAGATACGCAGTATTTT. The chain is built from TRBV27 and TRBJ2-3; 13 nucleotides line up with TRBD2. The CDR3 extends over 16 amino acids. V shed 6 bases and J 1 base; nucleotides not matched to a gene: 4. The germline V gene encodes CDR1 MNHEY and CDR2 SMNVEV (reference sequence).